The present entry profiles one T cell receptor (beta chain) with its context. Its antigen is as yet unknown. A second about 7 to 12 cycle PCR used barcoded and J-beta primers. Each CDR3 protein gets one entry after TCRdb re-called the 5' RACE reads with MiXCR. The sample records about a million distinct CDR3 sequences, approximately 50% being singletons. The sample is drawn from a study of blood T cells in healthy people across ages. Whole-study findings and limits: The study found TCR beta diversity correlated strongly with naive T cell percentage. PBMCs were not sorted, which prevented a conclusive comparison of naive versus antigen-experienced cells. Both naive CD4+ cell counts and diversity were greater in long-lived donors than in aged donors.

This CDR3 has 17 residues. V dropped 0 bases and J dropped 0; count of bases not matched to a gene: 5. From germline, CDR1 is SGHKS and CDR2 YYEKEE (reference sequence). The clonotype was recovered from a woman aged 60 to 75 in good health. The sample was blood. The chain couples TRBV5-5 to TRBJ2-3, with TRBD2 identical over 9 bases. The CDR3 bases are TGTGCCAGCAGCTTGGGGCTAGCGGGGACTAGCACAGATACGCAGTATTTT. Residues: CASSLGLAGTSTDTQYF.